This T cell receptor beta chain came from a study of T cell changes during pregnancy in multiple sclerosis. TCRdb's table, derived via immunoSEQ multiplex PCR, lists solely in-frame clones and lacks some. The table lists tens of thousands of clones, over 70% of them singletons. The J segment lost 4 bases and the V segment lost 5 bases, leaving 2 bases of the junction unmatched. CDR3 length equals 13 residues. Germline V gives CDR1 GTSNPN, CDR2 SVGIG (reference sequence). The source material was peripheral blood, sampled in the first trimester of pregnancy. The V and J genes are TRBV30 and TRBJ1-5; TRBD1 matches 10 bases. The sequence derives from a female donor in good health, enrolled as a control in a pregnancy study. CDR3 in DNA: TGTGCCTGGCAGGGACAGGGGAATCAGCCCCAGCATTTT. Protein sequence: CAWQGQGNQPQHF.